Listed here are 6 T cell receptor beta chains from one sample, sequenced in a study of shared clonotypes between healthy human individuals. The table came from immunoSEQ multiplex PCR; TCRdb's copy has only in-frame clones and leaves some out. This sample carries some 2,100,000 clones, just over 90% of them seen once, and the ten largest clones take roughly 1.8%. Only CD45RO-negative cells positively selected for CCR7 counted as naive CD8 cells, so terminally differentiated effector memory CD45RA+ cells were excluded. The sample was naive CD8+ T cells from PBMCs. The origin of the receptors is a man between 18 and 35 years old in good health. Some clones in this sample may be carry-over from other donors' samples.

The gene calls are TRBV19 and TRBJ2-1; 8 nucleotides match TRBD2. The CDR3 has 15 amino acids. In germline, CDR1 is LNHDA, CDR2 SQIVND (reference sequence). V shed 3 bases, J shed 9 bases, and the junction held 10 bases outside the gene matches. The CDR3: CASSMSRTSPGEQFF. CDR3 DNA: TGTGCCAGTAGTATGTCCCGGACTAGCCCCGGTGAGCAGTTCTTC.

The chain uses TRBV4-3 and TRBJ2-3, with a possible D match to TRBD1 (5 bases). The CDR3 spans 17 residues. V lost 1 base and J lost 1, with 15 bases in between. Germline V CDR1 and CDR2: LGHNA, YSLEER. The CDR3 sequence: CASSQVPRVGGTDTQYF. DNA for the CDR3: TGCGCCAGCAGCCAAGTACCCAGGGTAGGAGGCACAGATACGCAGTATTTT.

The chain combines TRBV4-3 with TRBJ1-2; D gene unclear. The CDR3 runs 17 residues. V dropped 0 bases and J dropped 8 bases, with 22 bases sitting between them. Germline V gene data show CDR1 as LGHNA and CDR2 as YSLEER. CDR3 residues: CASSQDQSTGYSAGYTF. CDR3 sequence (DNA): TGCGCCAGCAGCCAAGATCAGTCCACGGGGTATAGTGCGGGCTACACCTTC.

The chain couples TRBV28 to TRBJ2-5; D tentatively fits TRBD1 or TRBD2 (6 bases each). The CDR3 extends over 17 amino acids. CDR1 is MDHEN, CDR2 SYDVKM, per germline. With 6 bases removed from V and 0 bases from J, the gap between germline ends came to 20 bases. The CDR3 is CASSSRRDTLYQETQYF. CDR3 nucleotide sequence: TGTGCCAGCAGCTCCCGGCGGGACACTTTGTACCAAGAGACCCAGTACTTC.

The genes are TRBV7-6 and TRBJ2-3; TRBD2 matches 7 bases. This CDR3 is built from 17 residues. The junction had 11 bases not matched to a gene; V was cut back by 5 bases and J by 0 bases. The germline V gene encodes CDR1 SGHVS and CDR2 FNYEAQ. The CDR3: CASSTRASGTSTDTQYF. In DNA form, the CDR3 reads TGTGCCAGCAGCACCCGCGCTAGCGGAACTAGCACAGATACGCAGTATTTT. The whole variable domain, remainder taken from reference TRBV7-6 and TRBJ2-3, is GAGVSQSPRYKVTKRGQDVALRCDPISGHVSLYWYRQALGQGPEFLTYFNYEAQQDKSGLPNDRFSAERPEGSISTLTIQRTEQRDSAMYRCASSTRASGTSTDTQYFGPGTRLTVL.

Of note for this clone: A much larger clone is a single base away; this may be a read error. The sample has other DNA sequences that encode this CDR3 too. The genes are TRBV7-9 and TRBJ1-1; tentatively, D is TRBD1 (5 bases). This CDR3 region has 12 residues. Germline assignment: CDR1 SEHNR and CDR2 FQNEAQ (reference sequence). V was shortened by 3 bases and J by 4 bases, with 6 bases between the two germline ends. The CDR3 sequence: CASSLGVTEAFF. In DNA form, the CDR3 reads TGTGCCAGCAGCTTGGGGGTCACTGAAGCTTTCTTT.